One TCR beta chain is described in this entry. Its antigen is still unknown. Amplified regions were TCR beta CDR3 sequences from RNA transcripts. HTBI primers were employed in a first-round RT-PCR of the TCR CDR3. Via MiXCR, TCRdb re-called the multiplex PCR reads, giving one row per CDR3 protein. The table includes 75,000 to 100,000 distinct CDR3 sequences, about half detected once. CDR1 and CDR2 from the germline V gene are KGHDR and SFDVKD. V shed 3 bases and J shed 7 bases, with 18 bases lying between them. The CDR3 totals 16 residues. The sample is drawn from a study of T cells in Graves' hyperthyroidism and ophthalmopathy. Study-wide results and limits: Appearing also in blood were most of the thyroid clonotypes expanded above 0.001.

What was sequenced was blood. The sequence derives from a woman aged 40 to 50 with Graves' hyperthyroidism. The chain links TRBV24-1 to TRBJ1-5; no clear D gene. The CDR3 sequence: CATSDRGLGMGQPQHF. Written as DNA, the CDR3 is TGTGCCACCAGTGATAGAGGTCTGGGTATGGGACAGCCCCAGCATTTT.